This entry features one T cell receptor (beta chain) sequence. Its antigen is as yet unknown. This sample is part of a study of cytomegalovirus exposure and HLA in healthy donors. Findings and limits, study-wide: When analyzed later, a missense DCLRE1C variant was found to be linked to TCR beta V- and J-gene trimming. A later analysis linked some 17,000 TCR beta sequences to HLA alleles at 0.05 false discovery rate.

The primer mix had 60 Vbeta and 13 Jbeta primers. Clones were sequenced by immunoSEQ multiplex PCR, and TCRdb holds only the in-frame ones, with some missing. The table records about 60,000 clones, 70% of them present only once. Trimming at V came to 4 bases and at J to 7 bases, leaving 5 bases not matched to a gene. The CDR3 totals 13 residues. Germline V gives CDR1 ENHRY, CDR2 SYGVKD. What was sequenced was PBMCs. The gene calls are TRBV10-3 and TRBJ1-1; 8 bases align to TRBD1. The TCR sequence derives from a woman aged 60-75 years in good health and CMV-seropositive. The CDR3 region is CAISGTGRNEAFF. The DNA of the CDR3 is TGTGCCATCAGTGGGACAGGGCGTAATGAAGCTTTCTTT.